The 26 T cell receptor beta chains listed next were all sequenced from one sample in a study of blood T cells in healthy people across ages. Through a sample-barcoded 5' primer and a J-beta primer mix, a second PCR was run for about 6 to 12 cycles. One entry per CDR3 protein, called by TCRdb with MiXCR from the 5' RACE reads. This table has roughly 700,000 distinct CDR3 sequences, about 52% appearing once. Sequenced input: blood. These receptors all stem from a woman in her sixties or seventies in good health.

The genes are TRBV10-3 and TRBJ2-3; TRBD2 aligns across 9 bases. The J segment lost 5 bases and the V segment lost 6 bases, leaving 9 bases of the junction unmatched. Germline loops: CDR1 ENHRY, CDR2 SYGVKD. The CDR3 has 15 residues. The CDR3 reads CAIRASGKVGDTQYF. Here the CDR3 DNA reads TGTGCCATCAGGGCTAGCGGGAAGGTAGGAGATACGCAGTATTTT.

The gene calls are TRBV20-1 and TRBJ2-7; TRBD2 matches 8 bases. The germline V gene encodes CDR1 DFQATT and CDR2 SNEGSKA (reference sequence). The CDR3 consists of 15 residues. V trimming: 3 bases; J trimming: 2 bases; junction bases outside the gene matches: 9. The CDR3 DNA sequence: TGCAGTGCTAGGAAACCCCCGGGAGGGCCCTACGAGCAGTACTTC. This translates into CSARKPPGGPYEQYF.

This chain uses TRBV7-2 with TRBJ2-3; a weak D match, TRBD2 (6 bases). The V end lost 5 bases, the J end lost 0 bases, and 27 bases lay between the germline ends. Germline assignment: CDR1 SGHTA and CDR2 FQGNSA. CDR3 size: 20 residues. CDR3 sequence reads: CASSRSRGRDFRISTDTQYF. As DNA, the CDR3 is TGTGCCAGCAGCCGTTCTCGCGGGCGGGACTTCCGAATAAGCACAGATACGCAGTATTTT.

The CDR3 region is CASSYVAGVNEQYF. The CDR3 DNA follows: TGTGCCAGCAGTTACGTAGCGGGAGTCAACGAGCAGTACTTC. The chain joins TRBV12-3 or TRBV12-4 to TRBJ2-4; 9 nucleotides match TRBD2. Gene TRBJ2-7 matches the end of the DNA better, so the J call may be wrong. The length of the CDR3 is 14 residues.

Comments on this clonotype: Germline and junction disagree at one end, which may indicate a read error. This chain uses TRBV27 with TRBJ1-1; the D gene is possibly TRBD1 (5 bases). The germline V gene has CDR1 MNHEY and CDR2 SMNVEV (reference sequence). This CDR3 contains 15 residues. The CDR3 DNA follows: TGTGCCAGCAGTTTAGAGGGGAGTTGGAACACTGAAGTTTTCTTT. The encoded protein is CASSLEGSWNTEVFF.

This clonotype was counted between two and nine times. The chain combines TRBV20-1 with TRBJ2-3; 12 bases agree with TRBD2. Germline CDR1 DFQATT, CDR2 SNEGSKA (reference sequence). The ends lost 3 bases at V and 6 bases at J; junction bases unmatched: 7. This CDR3 has 15 amino acids. This CDR3 reads CSARRLAGVSDTQYF. CDR3 nucleotides: TGCAGTGCTAGGAGACTAGCGGGAGTGTCGGATACGCAGTATTTT.

The J gene is TRBJ2-1, the V gene TRBV9, with TRBD2 matching 8 bases. The CDR3 extends over 19 amino acids. Germline values: CDR1 SGDLS, CDR2 YYNGEE. The V segment lost 2 bases and the J segment 0 bases; nucleotides outside the gene matches: 13. The DNA for the CDR3 is TGTGCCAGCAGCGTGGCGCCGGGACTAGTGGGAGGCTCCTACAATGAGCAGTTCTTC. Translation gives CASSVAPGLVGGSYNEQFF.

This chain connects TRBV11-3 to TRBJ2-2, with D possibly matching TRBD2 (6 bases). V lost 4 bases and J 8 bases, leaving 14 bases between the germline ends. CDR3 length: 14 residues. Germline V gene data show CDR1 as SGHNT and CDR2 as YENEEA. The CDR3 DNA follows: TGTGCCAGCAGCTCGCGGGACCTCAAAGGGGAGCTGTTTTTT. This sequence encodes CASSSRDLKGELFF.

This clonotype was observed a single time. The rearrangement joins TRBV7-9 to TRBJ2-3, with D possibly being TRBD1 (5 bases). The CDR3 runs 15 residues. V lost 1 base to trimming and J lost 6 bases, with 14 bases between them. CDR1 and CDR2 from the germline V gene are SEHNR and FQNEAQ (reference sequence). The CDR3: CASSLEMFRGDTQYF. For the CDR3, the DNA is TGTGCCAGCAGCTTAGAGATGTTTAGGGGTGATACGCAGTATTTT.

This clonotype was seen a handful of times. Germline and junction disagree at one end, which may indicate a read error. This chain links TRBV5-1 with TRBJ1-1; D might be TRBD1 (6 bases). Germline CDR1 reads SGHRS; CDR2 reads YFSETQ. This CDR3 contains 14 residues. This CDR3 is CASSPRGRNTEAFF. In DNA form, the CDR3 reads TGTGCCAGCAGCCCAAGGGGGAGGAACACTGAAGCTTTCTTT.

V gene TRBV21-1 combines with J gene TRBJ2-7; the D call of TRBD1 is as the table states it, not checked on the DNA. TRBV21-1 has pseudogene status. The CDR3 covers 11 residues. The CDR3 DNA follows: TGTGCCACCGGACAGGGCTACGAGCAGTACTTC. It translates to CATGQGYEQYF.

This chain connects TRBV2 to TRBJ1-4, with D tentatively TRBD1 (6 bases). Trimming removed 8 bases from V and 5 bases from J, with 12 bases in between. CDR1 is SNHLY, CDR2 FYNNEI, per germline. CDR3 length: 13 amino acids. CDR3: CASAGQENEKLFF. The CDR3 region has the DNA TGTGCCAGCGCGGGACAAGAGAATGAAAAACTGTTTTTT.

The gene calls are TRBV6-2 or TRBV6-3 and TRBJ2-1, with 7 positions matching TRBD2. This CDR3 comprises 16 residues. With 0 bases clipped from V and 2 bases from J, the junction kept 4 bases outside the gene matches. Per the germline V gene, CDR1 is MNHEY and CDR2 is SVGEGT. CDR3 residues: CASSYSVSGAYNEQFF. The CDR3 DNA follows: TGTGCCAGCAGTTACTCGGTAAGCGGGGCCTACAATGAGCAGTTCTTC.

V and J are TRBV6-2 or TRBV6-3 and TRBJ2-7; 10 bases agree with TRBD2. The CDR3 is made up of 14 amino acids. The germline V gene encodes CDR1 MNHEY and CDR2 SVGEGT. V was pared by 5 bases and J by 3 bases, with 4 bases of the junction left unmatched. The CDR3 region is CASSTPSGSYEQYF. CDR3 sequence (DNA): TGTGCCAGCAGTACCCCTAGCGGGAGCTACGAGCAGTACTTC.

This clonotype has at least ten counts. The V and J genes are TRBV4-1 and TRBJ2-7, with no clear D. Trimming left V 0 bases short and J 6 bases short, with 12 bases between. Germline V gene sequence: CDR1 MGHRA, CDR2 YSYEKL. This CDR3 has 14 amino acids. CDR3 sequence (DNA): TGCGCCAGCAGCCAAGATCAAGAGAAGGGCGAGCAGTACTTC. Its translation: CASSQDQEKGEQYF.

The sample holds a few counts of this clonotype. The chain links TRBV4-2 to TRBJ1-4; the D gene is possibly TRBD1 (6 bases). Germline V gives CDR1 LGHNA, CDR2 YNFKEQ. The CDR3 consists of 16 residues. Trimming cost V 4 bases and J 8 bases, with 20 bases left between them. CDR3 in DNA: TGTGCCAGCAGCCGTCTCGGGGGGGGGCTGGAAGAAAAACTGTTTTTT. This translates into CASSRLGGGLEEKLFF.

This clonotype has a count of ten or more. The chain employs TRBV9 and TRBJ2-7; D might be TRBD2 (6 bases). Germline CDR1 reads SGDLS; CDR2 reads YYNGEE. V shed 0 bases and J shed 5 bases, with 6 bases lying between them. The CDR3 has 12 amino acids. DNA of the CDR3: TGTGCCAGCAGCGTAGGCGGGGACGAGCAGTACTTC. Encoded protein: CASSVGGDEQYF.

This clonotype occurred a few times. The chain recombines TRBV10-3 with TRBJ2-3, with 9 nucleotides matching TRBD1. V lost 6 bases and J lost 2; bases outside the gene matches: 3. The CDR3 contains 14 residues. CDR1 is ENHRY and CDR2 is SYGVKD in the germline V gene. DNA for the CDR3: TGTGCCATCAGGGGGACAGGGACCACAGATACGCAGTATTTT. It translates to CAIRGTGTTDTQYF.

The chain links TRBV28 to TRBJ2-1, with a weak D call TRBD2 (6 bases). Germline V gene lookup returns CDR1 MDHEN and CDR2 SYDVKM. The ends were cut back, 2 bases at V and 8 bases at J, with 19 bases in the middle. The CDR3 extends over 16 amino acids. CDR3 sequence (DNA): TGTGCCAGCAGTTTAGAAGTTGCGGGGAGCCTCTATGAGCAGTTCTTC. Protein sequence: CASSLEVAGSLYEQFF.

With regard to this clonotype: A much larger clone lies a single base off, so this may be a read error. The chain uses TRBV29-1 and TRBJ2-5, with 8 nucleotides matching TRBD2. The CDR3 loop spans 13 amino acids. Germline CDR1 and CDR2: SQVTM and ANQGSEA. CDR3 in DNA: TGCAGTCCCGGACTAGCAGACGTAGAGACCCAGTACTTC. It codes for CSPGLADVETQYF.

This chain uses TRBV24-1 with TRBJ1-5; 8 bases are shared with TRBD1. The CDR3 is 16 amino acids. The V segment lost 9 bases and the J segment 5 bases; nucleotides outside the gene matches: 14. Germline CDR1 is KGHDR and CDR2 is SFDVKD. CDR3 nucleotides: TGTGCCACCGCCGGGACAGGATCAGCGATTTATCAGCCCCAGCATTTT. Its translation is CATAGTGSAIYQPQHF.

This rearrangement joins TRBV20-1 to TRBJ2-5; 12 bases agree with TRBD2. Looked up from germline, CDR1 is DFQATT and CDR2 is SNEGSKA (reference sequence). The CDR3 consists of 14 residues. Losses at the gene ends were 3 bases for V and 4 bases for J; bases not matched to a gene: 3. CDR3 protein: CSASLAGGGETQYF. DNA of the CDR3: TGCAGTGCTAGTCTAGCGGGAGGGGGAGAGACCCAGTACTTC.

Remarks on this clonotype: The junction departs from germline at one end; a sequencing error may be responsible. J is TRBJ2-4 and V is TRBV6-2 or TRBV6-3; D gene uncertain. Gene TRBJ2-5 matches the end of the DNA better, so the J call may be wrong. Looked up from germline, CDR1 is MNHEY and CDR2 is SVGEGT. The CDR3 is 11 residues long. The CDR3 protein is CAGRAGQTQYF. The CDR3 DNA sequence: TGTGCCGGCAGAGCCGGGCAGACCCAGTACTTC.

This clonotype occurred many times. The V and J genes are TRBV5-1 and TRBJ2-7; 10 nucleotides align to TRBD2. Per germline, CDR1 SGHRS and CDR2 YFSETQ. V lost 3 bases, J lost 4 bases, and 4 bases stayed unmatched. The CDR3 has 14 amino acids. This chain's CDR3 is CASSWGLAKYEQYF. CDR3 bases: TGCGCCAGCAGCTGGGGACTAGCGAAATACGAGCAGTACTTC.

This chain uses TRBV3-1 with TRBJ2-7, with a possible D match to TRBD1 (6 bases). Trimming removed 1 base at V and 2 bases at J, with 15 bases between. Germline lookup yields CDR1 LGHDT and CDR2 YNNKEL (reference sequence). There are 16 residues in the CDR3. Written as DNA, the CDR3 is TGTGCCAGCAGCCAAGGCCCCCGGGACAACGCCTACGAGCAGTACTTC. Translated: CASSQGPRDNAYEQYF.

This clonotype showed up just once. The V call is TRBV12-5, the J call TRBJ2-2; D unresolved. The CDR3 loop spans 12 amino acids. Germline values: CDR1 LGHNT, CDR2 FRNRAP. Trimming cost V 1 base and J 5 bases, with 2 bases left between them. The CDR3 protein is CASGLGTGELFF. Written as DNA, the CDR3 is TGTGCTAGTGGTTTGGGGACCGGGGAGCTGTTTTTT.